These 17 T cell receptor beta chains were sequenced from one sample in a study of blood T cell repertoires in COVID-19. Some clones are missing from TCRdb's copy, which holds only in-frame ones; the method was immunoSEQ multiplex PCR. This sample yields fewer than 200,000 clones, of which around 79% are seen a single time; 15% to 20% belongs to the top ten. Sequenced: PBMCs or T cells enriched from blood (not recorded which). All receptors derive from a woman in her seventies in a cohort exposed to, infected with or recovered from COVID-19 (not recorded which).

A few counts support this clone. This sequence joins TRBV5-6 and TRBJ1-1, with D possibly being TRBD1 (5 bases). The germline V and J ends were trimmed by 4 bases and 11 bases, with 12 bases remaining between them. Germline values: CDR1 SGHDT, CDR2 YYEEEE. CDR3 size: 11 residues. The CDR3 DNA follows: TGTGCCAGCAGCACCGGGGGTGTTGCTTTCTTT. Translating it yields CASSTGGVAFF.

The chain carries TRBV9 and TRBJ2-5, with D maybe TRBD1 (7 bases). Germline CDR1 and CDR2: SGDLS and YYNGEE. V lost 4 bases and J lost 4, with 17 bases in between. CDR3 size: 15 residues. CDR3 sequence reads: CASSTAGQWRETQYF. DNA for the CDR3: TGTGCCAGCAGCACCGCGGGACAGTGGCGAGAGACCCAGTACTTC.

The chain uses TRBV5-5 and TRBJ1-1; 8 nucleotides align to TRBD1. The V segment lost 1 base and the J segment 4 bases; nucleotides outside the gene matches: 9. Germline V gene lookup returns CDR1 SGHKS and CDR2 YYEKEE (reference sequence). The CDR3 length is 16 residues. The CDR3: CASSLRRQGTGTEAFF. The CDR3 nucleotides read TGTGCCAGCAGCTTGAGGAGACAGGGGACGGGCACTGAAGCTTTCTTT.

CDR3 in DNA: TGTGCCAGCAGCGGGACAGGGTATGGCTACACCTTC. Protein: CASSGTGYGYTF. The V and J genes are TRBV2 and TRBJ1-2, with 9 bases identical to TRBD1. The trim removed 6 bases at V and 5 bases at J, leaving 1 base unmatched. Germline V gene sequence: CDR1 SNHLY, CDR2 FYNNEI. The CDR3 covers 12 residues.

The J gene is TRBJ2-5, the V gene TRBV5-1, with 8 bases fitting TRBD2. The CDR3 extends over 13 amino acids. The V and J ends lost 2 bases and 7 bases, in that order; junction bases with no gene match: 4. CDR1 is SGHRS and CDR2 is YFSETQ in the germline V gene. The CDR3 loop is CASSFREGGTQYF. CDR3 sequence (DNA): TGCGCCAGCAGCTTCCGGGAGGGCGGGACCCAGTACTTC.

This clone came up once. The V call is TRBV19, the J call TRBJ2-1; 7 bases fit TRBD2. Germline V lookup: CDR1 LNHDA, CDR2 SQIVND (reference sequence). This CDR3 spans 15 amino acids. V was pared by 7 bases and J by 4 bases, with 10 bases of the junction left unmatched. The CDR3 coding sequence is TGTGCCAGTACTCCAGTGGTGGGACTATACAATGAGCAGTTCTTC. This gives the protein CASTPVVGLYNEQFF.

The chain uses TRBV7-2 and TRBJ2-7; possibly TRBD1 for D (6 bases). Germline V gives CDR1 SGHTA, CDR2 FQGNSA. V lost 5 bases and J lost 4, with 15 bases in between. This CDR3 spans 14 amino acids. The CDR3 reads CASSTQGYRYEQYF. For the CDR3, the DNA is TGTGCCAGCAGCACTCAGGGGTATCGTTACGAGCAGTACTTC. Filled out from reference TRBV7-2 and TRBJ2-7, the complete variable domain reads GAGVSQSPSNKVTEKGKDVELRCDPISGHTALYWYRQSLGQGLEFLIYFQGNSAPDKSGLPSDRFSAERTGGSVSTLTIQRTQQEDSAVYLCASSTQGYRYEQYFGPGTRLTVT.

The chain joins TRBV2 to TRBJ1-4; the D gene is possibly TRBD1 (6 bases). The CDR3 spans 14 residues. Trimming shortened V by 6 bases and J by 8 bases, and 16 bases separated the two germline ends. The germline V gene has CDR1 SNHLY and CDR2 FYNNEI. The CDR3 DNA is TGTGCCAGCAGCCTACAGGGTGTCAGGGAAAAACTGTTTTTT. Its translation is CASSLQGVREKLFF.

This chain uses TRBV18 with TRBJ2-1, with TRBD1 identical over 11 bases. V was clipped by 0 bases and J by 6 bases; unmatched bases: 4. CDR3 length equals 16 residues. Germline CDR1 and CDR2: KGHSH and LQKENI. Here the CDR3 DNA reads TGTGCCAGCTCACCACCGGTCGGGACAGGGGGCAATGAGCAGTTCTTC. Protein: CASSPPVGTGGNEQFF.

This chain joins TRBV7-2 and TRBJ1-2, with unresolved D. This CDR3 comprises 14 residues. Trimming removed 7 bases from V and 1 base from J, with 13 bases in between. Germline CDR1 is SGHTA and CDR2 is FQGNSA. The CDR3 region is CASTPGTVNYGYTF. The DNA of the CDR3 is TGTGCCAGCACCCCAGGAACAGTTAACTATGGCTACACCTTC.

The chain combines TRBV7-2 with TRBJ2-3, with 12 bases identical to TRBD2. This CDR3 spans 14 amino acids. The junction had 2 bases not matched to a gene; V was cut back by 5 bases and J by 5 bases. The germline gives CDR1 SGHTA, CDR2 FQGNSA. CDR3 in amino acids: CASSPSGRVDTQYF. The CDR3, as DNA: TGTGCCAGCAGCCCTAGCGGGAGGGTAGATACGCAGTATTTT.

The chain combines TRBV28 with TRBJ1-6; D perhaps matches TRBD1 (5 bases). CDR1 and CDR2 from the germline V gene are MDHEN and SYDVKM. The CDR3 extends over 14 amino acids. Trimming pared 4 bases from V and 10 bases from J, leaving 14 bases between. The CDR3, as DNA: TGTGCCAGCAGTTGGACAAGAGGAGAATCACCCCTCCACTTT. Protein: CASSWTRGESPLHF.

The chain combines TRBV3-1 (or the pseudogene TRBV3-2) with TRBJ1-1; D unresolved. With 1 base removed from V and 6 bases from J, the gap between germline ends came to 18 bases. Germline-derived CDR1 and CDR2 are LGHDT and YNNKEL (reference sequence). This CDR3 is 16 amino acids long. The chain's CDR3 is CASSQGPGEAGAEAFF. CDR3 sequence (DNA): TGTGCCAGCAGCCAAGGTCCCGGGGAGGCTGGCGCTGAAGCTTTCTTT.

Written as DNA, the CDR3 is TGTGCCAGCAGCCGTACACGACTAGCGGGATACGAGCAGTACTTC. It specifies CASSRTRLAGYEQYF. The chain links TRBV27 to TRBJ2-7; TRBD2 aligns across 11 bases. The CDR3 runs to 15 residues. CDR1 and CDR2 from the germline V gene are MNHEY and SMNVEV (reference sequence). Unmatched junction bases numbered 8, after V lost 6 bases and J lost 4 bases.

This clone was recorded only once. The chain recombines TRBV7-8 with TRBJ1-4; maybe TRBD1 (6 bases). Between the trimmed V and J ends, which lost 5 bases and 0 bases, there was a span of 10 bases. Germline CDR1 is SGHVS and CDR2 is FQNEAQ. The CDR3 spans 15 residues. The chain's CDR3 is CASSRRQATNEKLFF. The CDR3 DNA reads TGTGCCAGCAGCAGAAGACAGGCAACTAATGAAAAACTGTTTTTT.

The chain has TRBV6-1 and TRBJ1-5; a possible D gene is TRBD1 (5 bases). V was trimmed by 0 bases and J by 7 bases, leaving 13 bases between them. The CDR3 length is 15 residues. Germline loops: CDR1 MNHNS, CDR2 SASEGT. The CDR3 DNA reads TGTGCCAGCAGTGAAGCCGCAGGGCTATGGCAGCCCCAGCATTTT. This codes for CASSEAAGLWQPQHF.

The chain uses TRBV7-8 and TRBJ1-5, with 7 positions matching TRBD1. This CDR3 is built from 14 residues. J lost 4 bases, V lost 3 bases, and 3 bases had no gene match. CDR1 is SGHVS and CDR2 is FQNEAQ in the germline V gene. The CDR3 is CASSFKGANQPQHF. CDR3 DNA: TGTGCCAGCAGCTTTAAGGGGGCGAATCAGCCCCAGCATTTT. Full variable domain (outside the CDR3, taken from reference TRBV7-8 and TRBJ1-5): GAGVSQSPRYKVAKRGQDVALRCDPISGHVSLFWYQQALGQGPEFLTYFQNEAQLDKSGLPSDRFFAERPEGSVSTLKIQRTQQEDSAVYLCASSFKGANQPQHFGDGTRLSIL.